A single sample gave rise to the 14 T cell receptor beta chains below, sequenced in a study of T cells in Graves' hyperthyroidism and ophthalmopathy. There were TCR beta CDR3 regions amplified from RNA transcripts. When the TCR CDR3 underwent first-round RT-PCR, the HTBI primer set was used. One entry per CDR3 protein, called by TCRdb with MiXCR from the multiplex PCR reads. Found here are approximately 370,000 distinct CDR3 sequences, 15% to 20% of them singletons; the top ten hold 30% to 40%. Sequencing input: blood. The receptors come from a woman aged 25-40 years with Graves' hyperthyroidism that later progressed to Graves' ophthalmopathy.

Ten or more counts support this clonotype. The V gene is TRBV6-1, the J gene TRBJ2-7, with D maybe TRBD2 (5 bases). The CDR3 spans 15 residues. CDR1 and CDR2 from the germline V gene are MNHNS and SASEGT. Trimming took off 5 bases at V and 1 base at J, with 15 bases between the two ends. CDR3 amino acids: CASSFSEHPSYEQYF. CDR3 in DNA: TGTGCCAGCAGTTTTAGCGAGCACCCATCCTACGAGCAGTACTTC.

The V gene is TRBV24-1, the J gene TRBJ2-1, with 8 bases lining up with TRBD2. The CDR3 runs to 16 residues. The V gene's germline CDR1 is KGHDR and CDR2 SFDVKD. Germline trimming cut 0 bases from V and 4 bases from J; bases unmatched to any gene: 4. In DNA, the CDR3 is TGTGCCACCAGTGATTTGAGCGGGGGTGGTTACAATGAGCAGTTCTTC. It is translated as CATSDLSGGGYNEQFF.

About this clonotype itself: This CDR3 fails to terminate in the conserved phenylalanine or tryptophan, so it likely reflects a read error. This chain links TRBV12-3 or TRBV12-4 with TRBJ1-5; the D is unclear. V dropped 5 bases and J dropped 3 bases, with 8 bases sitting between them. The CDR3 has 13 amino acids. CDR3 region: CASSRTVNQPQHS. DNA of the CDR3: TGTGCCAGCAGTCGGACGGTCAATCAGCCCCAGCATTCT.

This clonotype was found many times. This chain links TRBV27 with TRBJ1-5, with 9 bases that match TRBD1. V lost 6 bases and J lost 1; bases outside the gene matches: 4. The CDR3 is 15 residues long. Germline assignment: CDR1 MNHEY and CDR2 SMNVEV (reference sequence). The DNA of the CDR3 is TGTGCCAGCAGACGACAGGGGGGCAGCAATCAGCCCCAGCATTTT. Translation: CASRRQGGSNQPQHF.

This clonotype has ten or more counts. The rearrangement joins TRBV6-5 to TRBJ1-4; D is undetermined. From germline, CDR1 is MNHEY and CDR2 SVGAGI. This CDR3 is 12 amino acids long. Trimming removed 2 bases from V and 7 bases from J, with 5 bases in between. The CDR3 nucleotides are TGTGCCAGCAGTTACAACTCTGAAAAACTGTTTTTT. Its protein product is CASSYNSEKLFF.

This clonotype was seen repeatedly, ten times or more. The chain has TRBV12-3 or TRBV12-4 and TRBJ1-5; maybe TRBD1 (6 bases). This CDR3 has 15 amino acids. Trimming took 1 base from V and 5 from J, leaving 12 bases between them. The CDR3 region is CASSLGQARDQPQHF. Written as DNA, the CDR3 is TGTGCCAGCAGTTTAGGACAGGCCAGGGATCAGCCCCAGCATTTT.

This clonotype was seen many times. The CDR3 sequence is CASADGPGNEKLFF. Written as DNA, the CDR3 is TGTGCCAGCGCCGACGGTCCAGGGAACGAAAAACTGTTTTTT. The chain couples TRBV2 to TRBJ1-4, with D tentatively TRBD1 (5 bases). Germline V gene data show CDR1 as SNHLY and CDR2 as FYNNEI. This CDR3 has 14 amino acids. The V and J ends lost 8 bases and 8 bases respectively, with 18 bases between them. The full variable domain, completed using reference TRBV2 and TRBJ1-4, is EPEVTQTPSHQVTQMGQEVILRCVPISNHLYFYWYRQILGQKVEFLVSFYNNEISEKSEIFDDQFSVERPDGSNFTLKIRSTKLEDSAMYFCASADGPGNEKLFFGSGTQLSVL.

Remarks on this clonotype: With a much larger clone just one base away, this may be a read error. The J gene is TRBJ1-2, the V gene TRBV2; a weak D match, TRBD1 (6 bases). Germline V CDR1 and CDR2: SNHLY, FYNNEI. The CDR3 is 14 residues long. In nucleotides, the CDR3 is TGTGCCAGCAGCCTAATTACAGGGAACTATGACTACACCTTC. It is translated as CASSLITGNYDYTF.

The chain uses TRBV7-2 and TRBJ2-7, with D possibly TRBD2 on 6 matching bases. Germline V gene data show CDR1 as SGHTA and CDR2 as FQGNSA. Deletions cut 0 bases from V and 6 bases from J, with 9 bases between. The CDR3 length is 13 residues. The CDR3 nucleotides are TGTGCCAGCAGCTTAGCGCCCGGGAGCGAGCAGTACTTC. Translating gives CASSLAPGSEQYF.

This clonotype showed up many times. This chain connects TRBV7-9 to TRBJ2-7; D is undetermined. Germline CDR1 is SEHNR and CDR2 is FQNEAQ (reference sequence). The V end was cut by 4 bases, the J end by 4 bases, with 20 bases between. The CDR3 extends over 16 amino acids. CDR3 loop: CASSSPVTLSQYEQYF. The CDR3 DNA sequence: TGTGCCAGCAGCTCACCGGTAACGCTCAGCCAGTACGAGCAGTACTTC.

This clonotype was counted only a few times. The genes are TRBV4-1 and TRBJ2-2; D gene ambiguous. The germline V gene encodes CDR1 MGHRA and CDR2 YSYEKL. The CDR3 sequence is 15 residues long. V lost 2 bases to trimming and J lost 3 bases, with 10 bases between them. Here the CDR3 DNA reads TGCGCCAGCAGCCAATCGCCCAGCCACACCGGGGAGCTGTTTTTT. Residues: CASSQSPSHTGELFF.

This chain joins TRBV7-6 and TRBJ2-5; 8 nucleotides match TRBD1. Germline V gene lookup returns CDR1 SGHVS and CDR2 FNYEAQ. The J segment lost 0 bases and the V segment lost 5 bases, leaving 8 bases of the junction unmatched. CDR3 size: 16 residues. CDR3: CASSPTSRGHQETQYF. The CDR3 DNA reads TGTGCCAGCAGCCCAACTAGCAGGGGGCACCAAGAGACCCAGTACTTC.

This clonotype showed up many times. V usage is TRBV6-5 and J usage is TRBJ1-5, with a possible D match to TRBD1 (5 bases). The CDR3 is made up of 15 amino acids. The V gene's germline CDR1 is MNHEY and CDR2 SVGAGI. The V end lost 2 bases, the J end lost 2 bases, and 10 bases lay between the germline ends. CDR3 nucleotides: TGTGCCAGCAGTTACCAAGGGGCCGGCAATCAGCCCCAGCATTTT. Translation gives CASSYQGAGNQPQHF.

The rearrangement joins TRBV6-1 to TRBJ2-2, with 7 bases matching TRBD2. CDR3 length: 15 amino acids. The V segment lost 10 bases and the J segment 6 bases; nucleotides outside the gene matches: 14. Germline CDR1 and CDR2: MNHNS and SASEGT. CDR3 sequence reads: CATQVWWEGSGELFF. CDR3 DNA: TGTGCCACCCAAGTGTGGTGGGAGGGGTCCGGGGAGCTGTTTTTT.